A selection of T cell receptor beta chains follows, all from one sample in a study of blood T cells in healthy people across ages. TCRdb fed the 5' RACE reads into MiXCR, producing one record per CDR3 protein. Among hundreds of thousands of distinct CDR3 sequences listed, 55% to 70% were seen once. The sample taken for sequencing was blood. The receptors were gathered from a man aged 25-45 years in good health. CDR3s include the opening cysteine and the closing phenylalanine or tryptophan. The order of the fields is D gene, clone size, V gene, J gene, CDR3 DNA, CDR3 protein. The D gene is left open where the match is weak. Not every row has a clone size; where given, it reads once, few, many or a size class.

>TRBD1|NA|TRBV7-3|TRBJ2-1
TGTGCCAGCAGCACGACAGGGGGCCACAATGAGCAGTTCTTC
CASSTTGGHNEQFF
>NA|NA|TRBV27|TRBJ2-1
TGTGCCAGCAGTGACAGGACCCGGGACCAGAATGAGCAGTTCTTC
CASSDRTRDQNEQFF
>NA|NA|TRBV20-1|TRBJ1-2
TGCAGTGCTAGAATCTGGGAGCACTATGGCTACACCTTC
CSARIWEHYGYTF
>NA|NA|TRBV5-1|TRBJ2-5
TGCGCCAGCAGCTGGGAGAGCCAAGAGACCCAGTACTTC
CASSWESQETQYF
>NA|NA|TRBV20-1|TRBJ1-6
TGCAGTGCTAGAGAAGGGAGACCCGAACTTCTCCACTTT
CSAREGRPELLHF
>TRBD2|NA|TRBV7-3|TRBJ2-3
TGTGCCAGCAGCTCCCGGACTAGCGGGACAACAGATACGCAGTATTTT
CASSSRTSGTTDTQYF
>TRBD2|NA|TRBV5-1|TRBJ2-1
TGCGCCAGCAGCGCCGGGACTAGTAGCAATGAGCAGTTCTTC
CASSAGTSSNEQFF
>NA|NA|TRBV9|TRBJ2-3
TGTGCCAGCAGCTCCCAGGGGCCAGATACGCAGTATTTT
CASSSQGPDTQYF
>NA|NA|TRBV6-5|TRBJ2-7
TGTGCCAGCAGTTACGGCCGGGAGTACCAGCAGTACTTC
CASSYGREYQQYF
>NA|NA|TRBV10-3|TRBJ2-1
TGTGCCATCAGTACAGGACAACCCTTTAACAATGAGCAGTTCTTC
CAISTGQPFNNEQFF
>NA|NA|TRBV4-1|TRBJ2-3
TGCGCCAGCAGCCAAGGGGCCAGCGGATGGACAGATACGCAGTATTTT
CASSQGASGWTDTQYF
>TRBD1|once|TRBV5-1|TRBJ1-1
TGCGCCAGCAAGGCAGGGGACAGCTTAATGAACACTGAAGCTTTCTTT
CASKAGDSLMNTEAFF
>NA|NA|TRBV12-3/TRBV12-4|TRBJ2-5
TGTGCCAGCAGCACTCAGTCGGGGGTGGGTGCGGAGACCCAGTACTTC
CASSTQSGVGAETQYF
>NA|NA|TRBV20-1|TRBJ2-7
TGCAGTGCTAGCTCGATCGGTCTCGACGAGCAGTACTTC
CSASSIGLDEQYF
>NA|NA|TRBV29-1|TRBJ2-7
TGCAGCGTTGTCCCACCCCGGGACATTCCCTACGAGCAGTACTTC
CSVVPPRDIPYEQYF
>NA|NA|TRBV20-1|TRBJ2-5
TGCAGTGCTAAAGAACGGAGGGCCCGAGAGACCCAGTACTTC
CSAKERRARETQYF
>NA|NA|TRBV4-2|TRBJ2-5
TGTGCCAGCAGCCAAGATAAGAGGGATTCGAGGATGGAGACCCAGTACTTC
CASSQDKRDSRMETQYF
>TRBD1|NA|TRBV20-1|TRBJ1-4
TGCAGTGCCCCACGACAGGGATGGGAGACTAACGAAAAACTGTTTTTT
CSAPRQGWETNEKLFF
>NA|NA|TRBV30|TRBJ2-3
TGTGCCTGGAGGCCTGATCGGTACACAGATACGCAGTATTTT
CAWRPDRYTDTQYF
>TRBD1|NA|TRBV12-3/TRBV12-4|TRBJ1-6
TGTGCCAGCAGTGGGGACAGTCTGGCCTATAATTCACCCCTCCACTTT
CASSGDSLAYNSPLHF
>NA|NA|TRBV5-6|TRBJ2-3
TGTGCCAGCAGTCCCGGAGGAGCTCTTGCTACGCAGTATTTT
CASSPGGALATQYF
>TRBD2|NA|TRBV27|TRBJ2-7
TGTGCCAGCAGTCTACTGGGGACTAGCATCCACGAGCAGTACTTC
CASSLLGTSIHEQYF
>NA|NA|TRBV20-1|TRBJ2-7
TGCAGTGCTAGAGATCAGGGCAGGGCTTCCTACGAGCAGTACTTC
CSARDQGRASYEQYF
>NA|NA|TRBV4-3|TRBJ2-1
TGCGCCAGCAGCCATGGGGTTGGAACACCCTCCTACAATGAGCAGTTCTTC
CASSHGVGTPSYNEQFF
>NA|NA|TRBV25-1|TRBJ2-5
TGTGCCAGCACCGACTGGCTGGAACAAGAGACCCAGTACTTC
CASTDWLEQETQYF
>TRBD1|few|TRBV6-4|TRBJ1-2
TGTGCCAGCAGACGGAGACAGGGGGATGGCTACACCTTC
CASRRRQGDGYTF
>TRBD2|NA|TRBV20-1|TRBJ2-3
TGCAGTGCTAGAGGTACTAGCGGGAGTTCTAGAGATACGCAGTATTTT
CSARGTSGSSRDTQYF
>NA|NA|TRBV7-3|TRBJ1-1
TGTGCCAGCAGCACAGGACCGTTGAACACTGAAGCTTTCTTT
CASSTGPLNTEAFF
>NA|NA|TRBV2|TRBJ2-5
TGTGCCAGCAACACGGGCGGGGCACAAGAGACCCAGTACTTC
CASNTGGAQETQYF
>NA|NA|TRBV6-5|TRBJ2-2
TGTGCCAGCAGTTCCCAGCAACCTTCGAACACCGGGGAGCTGTTTTTT
CASSSQQPSNTGELFF
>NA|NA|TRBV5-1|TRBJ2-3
TGCGCCAGCAGCATCCGACTAGGCACAGATACGCAGTATTTT
CASSIRLGTDTQYF
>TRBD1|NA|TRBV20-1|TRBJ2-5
TGCAGTGCTTTCCGGACAGGGGGAGAGACCCAGTACTTC
CSAFRTGGETQYF
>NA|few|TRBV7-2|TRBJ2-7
TGTGCCAGCAGCGACTATGCGACCTACGAGCAGTACTTC
CASSDYATYEQYF
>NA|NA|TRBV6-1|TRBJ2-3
TGTGCCAGCAGTGCCCGGGACCGAACAGATACGCAGTATTTT
CASSARDRTDTQYF
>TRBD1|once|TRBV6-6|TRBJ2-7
TGTGCCAGCAGTTACCCAACCAGGACAGGAACTGGCTACGAGCAGTACTTC
CASSYPTRTGTGYEQYF
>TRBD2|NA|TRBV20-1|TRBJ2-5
TGCAGTGCTAGGGCGGAATATCTAGCGGCCCAGTACTTC
CSARAEYLAAQYF